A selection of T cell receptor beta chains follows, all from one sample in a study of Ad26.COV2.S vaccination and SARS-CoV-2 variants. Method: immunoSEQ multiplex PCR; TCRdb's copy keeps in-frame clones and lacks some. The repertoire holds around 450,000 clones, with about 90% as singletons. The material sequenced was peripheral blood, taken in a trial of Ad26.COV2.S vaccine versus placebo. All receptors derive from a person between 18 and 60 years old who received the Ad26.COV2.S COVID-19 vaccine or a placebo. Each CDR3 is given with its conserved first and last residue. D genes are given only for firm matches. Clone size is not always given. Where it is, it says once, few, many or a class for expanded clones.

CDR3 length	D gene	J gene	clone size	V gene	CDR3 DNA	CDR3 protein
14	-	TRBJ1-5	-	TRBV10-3	TGTGCCATCAGCGAGACTTATAGCAATCAGCCCCAGCATTTT	CAISETYSNQPQHF
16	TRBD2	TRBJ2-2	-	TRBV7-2	TGTGCCAGCAGCTCCTTTAGCGGGAGGGCCACCGGGGAGCTGTTTTTT	CASSSFSGRATGELFF
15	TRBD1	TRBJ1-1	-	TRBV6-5	TGTGCCAGCAGCCCCCTCGACAGGGAGGTCACTGAAGCTTTCTTT	CASSPLDREVTEAFF
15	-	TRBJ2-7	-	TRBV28	TGTGCCAGCACCGATGGGGCGAAGAGCTCCTACGAGCAGTACTTC	CASTDGAKSSYEQYF
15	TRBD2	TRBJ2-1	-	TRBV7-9	TGTGCCAGCAGCCTACTAGCGGGAGCCTACAATGAGCAGTTCTTC	CASSLLAGAYNEQFF
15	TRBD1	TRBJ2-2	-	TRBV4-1	TGCGCCAGCAGCCAGCCAGGGGGCGACACCGGGGAGCTGTTTTTT	CASSQPGGDTGELFF
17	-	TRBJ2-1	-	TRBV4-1	TGCGCCAGCAGCGAAGACTCGTGGAGGGAGGTCAACAATGAGCAGTTCTTC	CASSEDSWREVNNEQFF
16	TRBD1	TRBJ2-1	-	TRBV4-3	TGCGCCAGCAGCCAAGCTAGACAGGGGCCCTTCAATGAGCAGTTCTTC	CASSQARQGPFNEQFF
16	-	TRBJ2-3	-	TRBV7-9	TGTGCCAGCAGAACATCGGGGGCTCGGGTCACAGATACGCAGTATTTT	CASRTSGARVTDTQYF
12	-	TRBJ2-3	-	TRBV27	TGTGCCAGCAGTACCGACGGCCGTACGCAGTATTTT	CASSTDGRTQYF
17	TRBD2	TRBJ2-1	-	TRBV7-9	TGTGCCAGCAGCTTAGAGGGGGCTGTAGCGGGAGCAAATGAGCAGTTCTTC	CASSLEGAVAGANEQFF
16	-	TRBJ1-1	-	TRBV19	TGTGCCAGTAGTCGGTTGCGGGTCGTTTCGAACACTGAAGCTTTCTTT	CASSRLRVVSNTEAFF
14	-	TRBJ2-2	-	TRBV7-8	TGTGCCAGCAGCTGGCAGGGGAACACCGGGGAGCTGTTTTTT	CASSWQGNTGELFF
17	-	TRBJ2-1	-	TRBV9	TGTGCCAGCAGCCCCTCGCGTCGGGACCTGAAAGGGAATGAGCAGTTCTTC	CASSPSRRDLKGNEQFF
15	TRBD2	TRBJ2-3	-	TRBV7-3	TGTGCCAGCAGGCGGACTAGCGGTACCACAGATACGCAGTATTTT	CASRRTSGTTDTQYF
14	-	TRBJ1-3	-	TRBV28	TGTGCCAGCAGTTTTCTAGATATAGGAAACACCATATATTTT	CASSFLDIGNTIYF
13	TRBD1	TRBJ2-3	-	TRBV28	TGTGCCAGCAGGGACAGGGGGACAGATACGCAGTATTTT	CASRDRGTDTQYF
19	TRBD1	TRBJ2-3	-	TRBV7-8	TGTGCCAGCAGCTTAGCGCGTAGTACTTCTACAGGGGGGAAAGATACGCAGTATTTT	CASSLARSTSTGGKDTQYF
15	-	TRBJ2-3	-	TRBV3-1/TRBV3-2	TGTGCCAGCAACCCCAGACTAGATTTCACAGATACGCAGTATTTT	CASNPRLDFTDTQYF
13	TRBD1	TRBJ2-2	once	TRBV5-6	TGTGCCAGCAGCATAACAGGGGGCAGGGAGCTGTTTTTT	CASSITGGRELFF
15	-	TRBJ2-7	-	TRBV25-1	TGTGCCAGCAGTGACGGAGCAGCGGACTCCTACGAGCAGTACTTC	CASSDGAADSYEQYF
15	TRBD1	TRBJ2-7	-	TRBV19	TGTGCCAGTAGCTTAACCGAGGGACAGGGCTACGAGCAGTACTTC	CASSLTEGQGYEQYF
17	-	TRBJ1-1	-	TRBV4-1	TGCGCCAGCAGCCAAGGCGGCCCCGGGGTTCGGAGCACTGAAGCTTTCTTT	CASSQGGPGVRSTEAFF
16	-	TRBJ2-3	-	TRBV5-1	TGCGCCAGCAGCCCCCTCGCAGTGAAGGGCACAGATACGCAGTATTTT	CASSPLAVKGTDTQYF
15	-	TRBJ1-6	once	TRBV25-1	TGTGCCACCCAGGGAGGGGATTCTTATAATTCACCCCTCCACTTT	CATQGGDSYNSPLHF
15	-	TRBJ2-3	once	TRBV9	TGTGCCAGCAGCCCTAGGTTAGGGAGCACAGATACGCAGTATTTT	CASSPRLGSTDTQYF
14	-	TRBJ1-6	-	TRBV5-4	TGTGCCAGCAGCCCGGGTCAATATAATTCACCCCTCCACTTT	CASSPGQYNSPLHF
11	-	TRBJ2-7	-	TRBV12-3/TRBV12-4	TGTGCCAGCAGTTCCATCTACGAGCAGTACTTC	CASSSIYEQYF
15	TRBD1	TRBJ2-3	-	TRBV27	TGTGCCAGCAGTCTGACAGGGGTTCGGGCAGATACGCAGTATTTT	CASSLTGVRADTQYF
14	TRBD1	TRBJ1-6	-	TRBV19	TGTGCCAGTAGTACCGGACAGGGGGACTCACCCCTCCACTTT	CASSTGQGDSPLHF
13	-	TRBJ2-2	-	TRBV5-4	TGTGCCAGCAGCTCCAACAGGGCCGGGGAGCTGTTTTTT	CASSSNRAGELFF
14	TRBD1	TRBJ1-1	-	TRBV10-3	TGTGCCATCGGATCCGGGACAGCAAACACTGAAGCTTTCTTT	CAIGSGTANTEAFF
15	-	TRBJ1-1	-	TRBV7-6	TGTGCCAGCAGCCCGCGGACACACCGGAACACTGAAGCTTTCTTT	CASSPRTHRNTEAFF
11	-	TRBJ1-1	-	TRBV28	TGTGCCACCGAGACAGTCACTGAAGCTTTCTTT	CATETVTEAFF
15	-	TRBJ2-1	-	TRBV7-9	TGTGCCAGCAGCTTAGGGGCCCCTCCCTACAATGAGCAGTTCTTC	CASSLGAPPYNEQFF
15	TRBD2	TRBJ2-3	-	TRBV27	TGTGCCAGCAGGGAGCGGGGGGCTAGCACAGATACGCAGTATTTT	CASRERGASTDTQYF
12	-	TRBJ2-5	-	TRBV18	TGTGCCAGCTCACCACGCCAAGAGACCCAGTACTTC	CASSPRQETQYF
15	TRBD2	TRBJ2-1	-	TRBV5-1	TGCGCCAGCAGCTTCAGGGCGGGGGTCTACAATGAGCAGTTCTTC	CASSFRAGVYNEQFF
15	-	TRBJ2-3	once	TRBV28	TGTGCCAGCAGCCTCCCGGAGCAGGGCACAGATACGCAGTATTTT	CASSLPEQGTDTQYF
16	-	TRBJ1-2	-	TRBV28	TGTGCCAGCAGTTTAATTAGTGTGGGGACAATCGGTGGCTACACCTTC	CASSLISVGTIGGYTF
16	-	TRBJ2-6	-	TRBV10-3	TGTGCCATCACTTCGAACGATCAATCTGGGGCCAACGTCCTGACTTTC	CAITSNDQSGANVLTF
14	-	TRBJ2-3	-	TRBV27	TGTGCCAGCAGTTTCGGGGTCGGCACAGATACGCAGTATTTT	CASSFGVGTDTQYF
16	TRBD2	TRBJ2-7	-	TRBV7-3	TGTGCCAGCAGCGCCCGACTAGCGGGGGCCTCCTACGAGCAGTACTTC	CASSARLAGASYEQYF
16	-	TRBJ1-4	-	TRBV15	TGTGCCACCAGCAGAGATCTATCCGGTTCTAATGAAAAACTGTTTTTT	CATSRDLSGSNEKLFF
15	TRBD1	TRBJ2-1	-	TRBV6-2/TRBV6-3	TGTGCCAGCAGTGGCAACAGGGGCTCCTACAATGAGCAGTTCTTC	CASSGNRGSYNEQFF
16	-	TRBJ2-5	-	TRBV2	TGTGCCAGCAAGTTGGGGGGGTCAGGGGAGCAAGAGACCCAGTACTTC	CASKLGGSGEQETQYF